This entry is about one TCR beta chain. The clone's antigen remains unknown. Per-nucleotide qualities are absent, and no much larger clonotype sits a single base away. Each donor gave one peripheral blood draw, around 100 mL on average, collected into heparinised tubes. A BD FACSAria II was used to sort naive, central memory, regulatory and stem cell-like memory CD4+ T cells with a panel that included CD45RO, CCR7, CD25, CD127, CD95 and CD27. All sorted populations exceeded 98% purity. Right away, PBMCs were isolated by Lymphoprep density gradient centrifugation and were stained directly, with no culture step. So that batch effects would be minimized, each experiment stained and sorted samples in pairs, pairing one healthy donor with one patient. Inclusive of the bounding cysteine and phenylalanine, the CDR3 is 16 residues long. The CDR3 DNA has 48 bases and is translated from base 1. The germline V and J ends show losses of 5 bases and 4 bases respectively, and no gene match explains 5 bases of the junction. From a lookup of the germline V gene (reference sequence), CDR1 and CDR2 are SEHNR and FQNEAQ.

These data come from a study of beta chain features in type 1 diabetes (dated by TCRdb to about 2018). General notes on the study: Mean age, gender distribution, total cell number and subset yield were not different between patients and healthy donors. A total of around 110,000,000 sorted cells were examined across all samples, and RNA yield correlated strongly with the number of cells per subset. The study compared the TCRB repertoires of sorted circulating CD4+ T cell subsets in recently diagnosed type 1 diabetes patients with those in matched healthy donors. Regulatory and stem cell-like memory subsets were obtained from only 8 patients and roughly eight healthy donors, while naive and central memory subsets were obtained from all 30 or so donors. What the work shows at the level of the full study, not this receptor alone: Because cDNA was sequenced instead of genomic DNA, highly expressing activated cells could be over-represented, though the groups showed no difference in activation or CD3 levels. A moderate but significant shortening of TCRB CDR3 length was observed in type 1 diabetes patients in all four CD4+ subsets. PCR may preferentially amplify shorter templates, but because patient and control samples were amplified and corrected together, any resulting skew would affect both groups equally. Only small numbers of individuals were included in the HLA sub-analyses, which left unresolved whether HLA type had any influence on TCRB rearrangement. At VDJ recombination sites, type 1 diabetes patients had fewer insertions and more deleted nucleotides, which implies abnormalities in thymic rearrangement. The naive, central memory and regulatory TCRB repertoires appeared to resemble one another more closely among patients than among healthy donors.

The entire amount of isolated RNA was reverse transcribed using the High Capacity cDNA Reverse Transcription Kit, so the sequenced TCRB transcripts were expressed ones. Deep immunoSEQ sequencing was performed on naive, central memory and regulatory T cell samples, with an average of approximately 4 million total reads per sample. Sorted cells were lysed in RLT buffer, and RNA was extracted using DNase-treated RNeasy Micro or Mini kits according to cell number. To prevent cross-contamination, every cell subset was processed on its own, while patient and healthy donor samples were processed together. The immunoSEQ multiplex PCR was used to amplify TCRB sequences from cDNA, generating 87-bp fragments that spanned the CDR3 region. Amplicons were sequenced on the Illumina HiSeq platform. The paper's data handling went like this. PCR bias was computationally corrected using synthetic template baselines, reads within Hamming distance 2 were collapsed, and singletons that could not be merged were discarded. Reads were aligned against IMGT so that V, D and J genes, CDR3 length and insertions or deletions at six rearrangement sites could be assigned. Within each subset, clonotype counts were normalized to the number of sorted cells before true diversity and Gini coefficients were calculated with the tcR R package. The overlap coefficient, calculated on TCRB nucleotide sequences, was used to measure repertoire sharing. As a proxy for the pre-selection repertoire, out-of-frame TCRB sequences from naive cells were analyzed. TCRdb limited this immuneACCESS table to in-frame rearrangements with V and J called. A share of clones is missing; checked studies link under half to unresolved V genes, and the rest is unexplained. The V and J calls and clone size come from that table; D and trimming were worked out from the DNA. The sample table shows a few hundred thousand clones, and about 14% are seen once. The ten largest make up about 0.02% of the sample.

The V gene is TRBV7-9 and the J gene is TRBJ2-3, with 14 junctional bases fitting TRBD2. Material for sequencing was naive CD4+ T cells from blood. The cell subset or site label, as the study defines it: true naive CD4+ T cells. This receptor was identified in a woman aged 18-29 years in good health. The CDR3 protein sequence reads: CASSATSGRAADTQYF. The DNA sequence follows: TGTGCCAGCAGCGCGACTAGCGGGAGGGCCGCAGATACGCAGTATTTT.